Shown below are 4 T cell receptor beta chains from a single sample sequenced in a study of CD8 T cells in ankylosing spondylitis. No antigen is known for these receptors. Study results and limitations: A motif of eight highly homologous TCR beta variants was seen as apparently characteristic of ankylosing spondylitis blood.

TCRdb re-derived calls from the 5' RACE reads in MiXCR, one entry per CDR3 protein. In the table there are roughly 700,000 distinct CDR3 sequences, 15% to 20% of which are singletons. Source material: blood, either unsorted or a sorted T cell fraction (not recorded which). These receptors were taken from a male donor with ankylosing spondylitis.

A single count supports this clonotype. The chain couples TRBV7-2 to TRBJ2-7, with D unclear. The CDR3 sequence is 15 residues long. V dropped 5 bases and J dropped 1 base, with 15 bases sitting between them. Germline-derived CDR1 and CDR2 are SGHTA and FQGNSA. The CDR3 region has the DNA TGTGCCAGCAGCGAGTGGGTTGGGCCGTCCTACGAGCAGTACTTC. As protein: CASSEWVGPSYEQYF.

V is TRBV7-8 and J is TRBJ2-5; 8 positions match TRBD2. In germline, CDR1 is SGHVS, CDR2 FQNEAQ. The ends lost 5 bases at V and 1 base at J; junction bases unmatched: 6. The CDR3 covers 15 residues. The CDR3 loop reads CASSPSGLVQETQYF. The CDR3 DNA reads TGTGCCAGCAGCCCATCGGGACTAGTCCAAGAGACCCAGTACTTC.

The V call is TRBV24-1, the J call TRBJ2-5, with 10 positions matching TRBD2. Trimming removed 4 bases from V and 5 bases from J; junction bases left unmatched: 6. This CDR3 contains 15 residues. Germline V gives CDR1 KGHDR, CDR2 SFDVKD. The CDR3 DNA reads TGTGCCACCAGTGAGTCTAGCGGGAGTTGGGAGACCCAGTACTTC. Its protein is CATSESSGSWETQYF.

This clonotype was seen only a few times. The gene calls are TRBV3-1 and TRBJ1-1; D perhaps matches TRBD1 (5 bases). The CDR3 runs to 15 residues. The germline gives CDR1 LGHDT, CDR2 YNNKEL (reference sequence). Trimming shortened V by 4 bases and J by 0 bases, and 12 bases separated the two germline ends. CDR3 sequence (DNA): TGTGCCAGCAGCCCCCGGACATTCATGAACACTGAAGCTTTCTTT. This sequence encodes CASSPRTFMNTEAFF.